This TCR beta chain was captured by sequencing in a study of PD-1 blockade in classical Hodgkin lymphoma. This table comes from immunoSEQ multiplex PCR, and its TCRdb copy is limited to in-frame clones, with some not included. Here the sample spans approximately 41,000 clones, roughly 86% being singletons. All trial patients relapsed after autologous stem cell transplantation. Losses at the gene ends were 0 bases for V and 4 bases for J; bases not matched to a gene: 11. Germline-derived CDR1 and CDR2 are SGHDN and FVKESK. CDR3 length: 17 residues. This receptor was taken from a human donor with classical Hodgkin lymphoma. The material was peripheral blood mononuclear cells (PBMCs), obtained before the second cycle of nivolumab. The chain joins TRBV14 to TRBJ1-2; 7 bases agree with TRBD1. This CDR3 is CASSQDEEGAVIYGYTF. In DNA, the CDR3 is TGTGCCAGCAGCCAAGATGAGGAGGGGGCAGTCATCTATGGCTACACCTTC.